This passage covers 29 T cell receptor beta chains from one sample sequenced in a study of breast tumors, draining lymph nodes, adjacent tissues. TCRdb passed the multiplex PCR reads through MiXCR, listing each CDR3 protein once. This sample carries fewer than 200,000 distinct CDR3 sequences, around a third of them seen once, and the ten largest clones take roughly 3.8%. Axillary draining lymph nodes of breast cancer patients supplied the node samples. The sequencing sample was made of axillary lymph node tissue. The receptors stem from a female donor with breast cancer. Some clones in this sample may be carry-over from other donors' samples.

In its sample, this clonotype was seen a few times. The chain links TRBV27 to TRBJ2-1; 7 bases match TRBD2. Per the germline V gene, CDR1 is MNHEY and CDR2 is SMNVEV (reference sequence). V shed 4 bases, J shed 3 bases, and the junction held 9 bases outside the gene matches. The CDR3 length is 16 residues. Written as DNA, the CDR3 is TGTGCCAGCAGTTCCTACACGGGGGGACTCTACAATGAGCAGTTCTTC. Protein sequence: CASSSYTGGLYNEQFF.

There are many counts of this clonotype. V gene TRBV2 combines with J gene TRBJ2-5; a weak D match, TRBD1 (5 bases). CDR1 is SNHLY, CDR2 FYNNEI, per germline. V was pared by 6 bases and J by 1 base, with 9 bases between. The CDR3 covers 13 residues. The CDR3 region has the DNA TGTGCCAGCAGAAGAGACAGCCAAGAGACCCAGTACTTC. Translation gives CASRRDSQETQYF.

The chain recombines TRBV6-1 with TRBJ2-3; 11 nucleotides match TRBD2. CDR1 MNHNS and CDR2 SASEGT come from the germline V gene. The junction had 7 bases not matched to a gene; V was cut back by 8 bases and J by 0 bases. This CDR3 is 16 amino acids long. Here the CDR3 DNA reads TGTGCCAGCGAAACACTAGCGGGGGTGAGCACAGATACGCAGTATTTT. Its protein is CASETLAGVSTDTQYF.

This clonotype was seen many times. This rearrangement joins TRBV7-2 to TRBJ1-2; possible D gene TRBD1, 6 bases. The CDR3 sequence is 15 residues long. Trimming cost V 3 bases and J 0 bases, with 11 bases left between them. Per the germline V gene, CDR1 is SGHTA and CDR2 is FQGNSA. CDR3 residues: CASSFYRDPNYGYTF. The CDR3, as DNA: TGTGCCAGCAGCTTTTACAGGGATCCTAACTATGGCTACACCTTC.

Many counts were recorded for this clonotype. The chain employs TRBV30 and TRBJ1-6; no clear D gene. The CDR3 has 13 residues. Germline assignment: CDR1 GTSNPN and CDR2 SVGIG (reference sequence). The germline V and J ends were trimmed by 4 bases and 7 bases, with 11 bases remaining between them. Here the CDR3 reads CAWMTVGNSPLHF. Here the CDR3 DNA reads TGTGCCTGGATGACGGTCGGGAATTCACCCCTCCACTTT.

DNA of the CDR3: TGTGCCAGCAGTGGAGGGGAGGAGGGATGGGGCTTTCAGTACTTC. It translates to CASSGGEEGWGFQYF. The chain employs TRBV27 and TRBJ2-4, with a tentative D call TRBD2 (6 bases). This CDR3 comprises 15 residues. V dropped 5 bases and J dropped 11 bases, with 22 bases sitting between them. The germline gives CDR1 MNHEY, CDR2 SMNVEV (reference sequence).

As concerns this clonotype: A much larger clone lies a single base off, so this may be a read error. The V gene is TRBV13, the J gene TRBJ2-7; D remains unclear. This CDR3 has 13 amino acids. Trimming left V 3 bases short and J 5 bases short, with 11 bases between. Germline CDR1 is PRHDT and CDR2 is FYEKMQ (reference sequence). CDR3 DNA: TGTGCCAGCAGCTTTCCTAGAAACCACGAGCAGTACTTC. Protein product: CASSFPRNHEQYF.

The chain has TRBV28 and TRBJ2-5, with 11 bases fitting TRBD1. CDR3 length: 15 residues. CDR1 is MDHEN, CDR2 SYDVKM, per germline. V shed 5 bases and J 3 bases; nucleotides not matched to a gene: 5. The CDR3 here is CASSEPGQGEETQYF. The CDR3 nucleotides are TGTGCCAGCAGTGAACCGGGACAGGGGGAAGAGACCCAGTACTTC.

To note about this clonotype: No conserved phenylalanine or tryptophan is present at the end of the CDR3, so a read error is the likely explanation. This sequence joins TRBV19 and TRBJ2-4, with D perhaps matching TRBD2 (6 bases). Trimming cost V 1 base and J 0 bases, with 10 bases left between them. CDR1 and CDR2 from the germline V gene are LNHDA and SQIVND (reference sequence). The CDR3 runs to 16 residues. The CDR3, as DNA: TGTGCCAGTAGTATAGCGGCGGGGCGAGCCAAAAACATTCAGTACTGC. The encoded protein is CASSIAAGRAKNIQYC.

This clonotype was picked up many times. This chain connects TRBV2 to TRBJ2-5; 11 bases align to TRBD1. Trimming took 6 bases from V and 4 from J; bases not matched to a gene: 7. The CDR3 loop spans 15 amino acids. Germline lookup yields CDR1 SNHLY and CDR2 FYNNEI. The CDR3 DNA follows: TGTGCCAGCAGGATGGGGACAGGGGGTCCAGAGACCCAGTACTTC. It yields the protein CASRMGTGGPETQYF.

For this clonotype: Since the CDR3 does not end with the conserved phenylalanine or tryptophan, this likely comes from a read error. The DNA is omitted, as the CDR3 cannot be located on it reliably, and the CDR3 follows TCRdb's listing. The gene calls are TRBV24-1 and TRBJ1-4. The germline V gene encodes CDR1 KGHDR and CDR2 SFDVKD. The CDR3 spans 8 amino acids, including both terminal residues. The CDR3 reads CATSDFYD.

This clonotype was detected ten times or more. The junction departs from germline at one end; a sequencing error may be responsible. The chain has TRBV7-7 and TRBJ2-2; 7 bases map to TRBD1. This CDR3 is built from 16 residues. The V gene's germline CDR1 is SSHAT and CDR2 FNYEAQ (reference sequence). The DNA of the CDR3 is TGTGCTAGCAGCCCGGGACAGACAACCAACACCGGGGAGCTGTTTTTT. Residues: CASSPGQTTNTGELFF.

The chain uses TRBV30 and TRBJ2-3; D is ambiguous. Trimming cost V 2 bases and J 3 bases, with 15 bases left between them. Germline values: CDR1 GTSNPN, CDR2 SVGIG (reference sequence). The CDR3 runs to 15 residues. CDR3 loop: CAWSLMRFGTDTQYF. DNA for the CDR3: TGTGCCTGGAGTTTAATGAGGTTTGGAACAGATACGCAGTATTTT.

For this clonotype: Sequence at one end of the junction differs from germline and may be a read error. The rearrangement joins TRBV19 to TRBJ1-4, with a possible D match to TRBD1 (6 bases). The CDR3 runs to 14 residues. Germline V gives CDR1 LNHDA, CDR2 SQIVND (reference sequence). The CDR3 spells CASSPLTGFEKLSF. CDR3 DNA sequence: TGTGCCAGTAGCCCGCTTACAGGGTTTGAAAAACTGTCTTTT.

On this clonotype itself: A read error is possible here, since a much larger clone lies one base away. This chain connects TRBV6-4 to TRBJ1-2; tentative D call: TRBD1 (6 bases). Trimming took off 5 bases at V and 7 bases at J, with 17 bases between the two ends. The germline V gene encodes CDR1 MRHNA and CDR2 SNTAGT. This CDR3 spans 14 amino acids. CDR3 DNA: TGTGCCAGCAGTCAGGGAACAGGGTGGCGTGGCTACACCTTC. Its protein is CASSQGTGWRGYTF.

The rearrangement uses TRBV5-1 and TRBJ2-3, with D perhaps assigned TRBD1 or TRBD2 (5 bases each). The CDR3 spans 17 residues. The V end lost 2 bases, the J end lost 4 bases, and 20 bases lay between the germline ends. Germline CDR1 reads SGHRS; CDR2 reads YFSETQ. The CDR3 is CASSFDPQGPRADTQYF. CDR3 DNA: TGCGCCAGCAGCTTTGACCCTCAGGGACCGCGCGCAGATACGCAGTATTTT.

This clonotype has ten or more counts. The CDR3 spells CASSYLSAGKADTQYF. The DNA for the CDR3 is TGTGCCAGCAGTTACCTCTCCGCGGGAAAGGCAGATACGCAGTATTTT. The V gene is TRBV6-5, the J gene TRBJ2-3; a possible D gene is TRBD2 (6 bases). The germline V and J ends were trimmed by 2 bases and 4 bases, with 16 bases remaining between them. Germline CDR1 reads MNHEY; CDR2 reads SVGAGI. The CDR3 loop spans 16 amino acids.

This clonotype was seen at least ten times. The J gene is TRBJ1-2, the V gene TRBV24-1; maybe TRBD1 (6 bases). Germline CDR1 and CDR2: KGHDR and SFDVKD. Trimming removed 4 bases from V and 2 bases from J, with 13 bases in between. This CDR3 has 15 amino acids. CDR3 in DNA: TGTGCCACCAGTGACCGGCGTGGGACAAACTATGGCTACACCTTC. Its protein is CATSDRRGTNYGYTF.

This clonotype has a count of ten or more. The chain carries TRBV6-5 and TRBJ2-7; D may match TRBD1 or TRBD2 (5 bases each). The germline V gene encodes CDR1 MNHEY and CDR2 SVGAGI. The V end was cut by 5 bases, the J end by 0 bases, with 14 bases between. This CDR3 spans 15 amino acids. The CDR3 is CASSLRDGLSYEQYF. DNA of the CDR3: TGTGCCAGCAGTCTCCGGGACGGTCTCTCCTACGAGCAGTACTTC.

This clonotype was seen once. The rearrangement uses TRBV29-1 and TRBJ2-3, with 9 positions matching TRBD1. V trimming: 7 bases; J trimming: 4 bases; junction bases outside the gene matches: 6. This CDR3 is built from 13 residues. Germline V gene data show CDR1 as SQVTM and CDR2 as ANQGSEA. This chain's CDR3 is CSARDRVADTQYF. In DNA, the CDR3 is TGCAGCGCCCGGGACAGGGTCGCAGATACGCAGTATTTT.

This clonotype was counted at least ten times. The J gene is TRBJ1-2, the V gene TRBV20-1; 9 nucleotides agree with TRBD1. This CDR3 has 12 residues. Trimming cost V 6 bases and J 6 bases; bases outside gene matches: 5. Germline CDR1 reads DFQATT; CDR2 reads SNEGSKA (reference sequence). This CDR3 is CSAGTGTDGYTF. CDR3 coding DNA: TGCAGTGCGGGGACAGGGACTGATGGCTACACCTTC.

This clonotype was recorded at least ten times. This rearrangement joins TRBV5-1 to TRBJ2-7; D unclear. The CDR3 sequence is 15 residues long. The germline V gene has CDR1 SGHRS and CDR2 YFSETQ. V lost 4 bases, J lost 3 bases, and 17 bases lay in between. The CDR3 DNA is TGCGCCAGCAGCCCCGACTCGCCCTCTCTCTACGAGCAGTACTTC. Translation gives CASSPDSPSLYEQYF.

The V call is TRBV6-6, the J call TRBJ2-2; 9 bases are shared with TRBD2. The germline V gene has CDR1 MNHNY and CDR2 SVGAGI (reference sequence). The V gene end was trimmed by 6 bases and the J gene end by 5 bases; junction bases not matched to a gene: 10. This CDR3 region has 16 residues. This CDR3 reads CASRGASGGNTGELFF. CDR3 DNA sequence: TGTGCCAGCAGAGGGGCGAGCGGGGGGAATACCGGGGAGCTGTTTTTT.

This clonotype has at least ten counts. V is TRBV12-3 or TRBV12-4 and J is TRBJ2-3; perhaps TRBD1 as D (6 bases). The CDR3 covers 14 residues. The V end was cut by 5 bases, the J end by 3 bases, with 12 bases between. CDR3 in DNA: TGTGCCAGCAGTCACCCCAGGGGAACAGATACGCAGTATTTT. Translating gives CASSHPRGTDTQYF.

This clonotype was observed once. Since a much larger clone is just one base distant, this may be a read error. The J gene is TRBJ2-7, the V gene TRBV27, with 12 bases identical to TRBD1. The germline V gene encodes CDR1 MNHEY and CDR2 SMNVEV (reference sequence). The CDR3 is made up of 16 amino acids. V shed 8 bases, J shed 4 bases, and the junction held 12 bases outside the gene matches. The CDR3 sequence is CASGLTGQGAKYEQYF. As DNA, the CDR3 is TGTGCCAGCGGTCTTACGGGACAGGGGGCCAAGTACGAGCAGTACTTC.

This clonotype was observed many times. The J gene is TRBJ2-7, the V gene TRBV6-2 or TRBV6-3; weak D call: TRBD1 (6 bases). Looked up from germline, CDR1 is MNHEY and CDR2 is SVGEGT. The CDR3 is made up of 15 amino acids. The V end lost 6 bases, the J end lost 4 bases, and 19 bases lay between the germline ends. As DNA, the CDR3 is TGTGCCAGCAGACCCTCCTCGGGACATCTTTACGAGCAGTACTTC. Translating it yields CASRPSSGHLYEQYF.

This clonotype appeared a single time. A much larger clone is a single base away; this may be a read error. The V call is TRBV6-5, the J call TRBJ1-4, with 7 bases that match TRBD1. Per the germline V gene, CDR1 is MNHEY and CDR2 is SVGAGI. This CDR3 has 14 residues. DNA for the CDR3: TGTGCCAGCAGTTACAACAGGGGTAGGGAAAGACTGTTTTTT. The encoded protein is CASSYNRGRERLFF.

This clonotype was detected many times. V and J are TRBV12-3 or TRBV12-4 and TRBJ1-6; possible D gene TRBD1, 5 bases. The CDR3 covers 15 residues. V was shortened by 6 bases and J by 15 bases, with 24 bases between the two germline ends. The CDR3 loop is CASSTNPGSSRDLHF. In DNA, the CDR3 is TGTGCCAGCAGCACCAACCCAGGGAGTTCCAGGGACCTCCACTTT.

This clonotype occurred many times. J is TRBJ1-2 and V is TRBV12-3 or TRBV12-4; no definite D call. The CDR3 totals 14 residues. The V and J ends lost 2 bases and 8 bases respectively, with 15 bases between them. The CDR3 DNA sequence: TGTGCCAGCAGTTTAACGATGGGTTTGGGAGGCTACACCTTC. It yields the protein CASSLTMGLGGYTF.